This T cell receptor beta chain was captured in a study of T cell repertoires in cytomegalovirus infection. This CDR3 has 15 residues. Germline V gene lookup returns CDR1 MDHEN and CDR2 SYDVKM. V lost 6 bases and J 8 bases, leaving 19 bases between the germline ends. Each CDR3 protein gets one entry after TCRdb re-called the reads with MiXCR. This table holds approximately 910,000 distinct CDR3 sequences, roughly 30% found once. This clonotype was seen more than once but under ten times. The antigen is undetermined. This receptor was taken from a human donor in good health (CMV status not recorded). Some clones in this sample may be carry-over from other donors' samples. The sequenced sample was cultured CD8+ T cells from PBMCs, obtained from culture after CMV antigen stimulation. This chain joins TRBV28 and TRBJ1-4; possible D gene TRBD1, 5 bases. Here the CDR3 reads CASSHPSGGEEKLFF. CDR3 DNA sequence: TGTGCCAGCAGCCATCCTTCCGGGGGTGAGGAAAAACTGTTTTTT.